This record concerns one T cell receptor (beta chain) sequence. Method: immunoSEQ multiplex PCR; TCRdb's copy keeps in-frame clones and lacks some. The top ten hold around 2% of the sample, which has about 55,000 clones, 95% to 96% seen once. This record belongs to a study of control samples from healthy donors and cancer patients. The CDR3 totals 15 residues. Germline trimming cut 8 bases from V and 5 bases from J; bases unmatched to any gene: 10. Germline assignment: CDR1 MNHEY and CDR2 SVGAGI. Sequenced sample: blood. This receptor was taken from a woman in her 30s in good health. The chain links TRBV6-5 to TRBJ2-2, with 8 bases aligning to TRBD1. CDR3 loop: CASSTGGSGTGELFF. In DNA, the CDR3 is TGTGCCAGCTCTACAGGGGGATCGGGAACCGGGGAGCTGTTTTTT.